This T cell receptor (beta chain) was captured in a study of cytomegalovirus exposure and HLA in healthy donors. The study's findings and limits: The later analysis indicated that the majority of CMV-associated TCR beta chains appeared HLA-restricted.

The PCR was carried out with 60 Vbeta primers and 13 Jbeta primers. TCRdb's table, derived via immunoSEQ multiplex PCR, lists solely in-frame clones and lacks some. The sample yields approximately 150,000 clones, 82% seen once. CDR1 and CDR2 from the germline V gene are MDHEN and SYDVKM. The CDR3 runs 14 residues. The germline V and J ends were trimmed by 3 bases and 0 bases, with 9 bases remaining between them. Points on this clone: Its antigen is currently unknown.

The chain links TRBV28 to TRBJ2-7, with D tentatively TRBD2 (5 bases). The origin of this receptor is an older woman in good health and CMV-seropositive. Sequencing used PBMCs. The CDR3 sequence is CASSLERTSYEQYF. DNA of the CDR3: TGTGCCAGCAGTTTGGAGCGGACCTCCTACGAGCAGTACTTC.